The entry below gives a single T cell receptor beta chain sequence along with its context. Antigen: not known. TCRdb re-derived calls from the reads in MiXCR, one entry per CDR3 protein. The sample consists of approximately 730,000 distinct CDR3 sequences, about 33% of them appearing once. Germline V CDR1 and CDR2: SGHTA, FQGNSA. Trimming removed 5 bases from V and 13 bases from J, with 17 bases in between. This CDR3 has 13 amino acids. This specimen belongs to a study of T cell repertoires in cytomegalovirus infection. Study-wide results and caveats: Cumulated frequencies of public TCR beta families served to identify carriers of CMV plus the relevant HLA. CMV-specific TCR beta clonotypes restricted by HLA-C were the ones dominating the ex vivo response.

V and J are TRBV7-2 and TRBJ1-4; D is possibly TRBD1 (6 bases). The TCR originated in a human donor in good health (CMV status not recorded). Some clones in this sample may be carry-over from other donors' samples. Source: cultured PBMCs, taken from culture after CMV antigen stimulation. The chain's CDR3 is CASSLIQGSRLFF. In DNA, the CDR3 is TGTGCCAGCAGCCTTATACAGGGAAGTCGACTGTTTTTT. Based on the CDR3 plus reference TRBV7-2 and TRBJ1-4, the full variable domain is GAGVSQSPSNKVTEKGKDVELRCDPISGHTALYWYRQSLGQGLEFLIYFQGNSAPDKSGLPSDRFSAERTGGSVSTLTIQRTQQEDSAVYLCASSLIQGSRLFFGSGTQLSVL.